The 12 T cell receptor beta chains below all came from one sample that was sequenced in a study of cytomegalovirus exposure and HLA in healthy donors. The PCR ran on 60 Vbeta and 13 Jbeta primers. Produced via immunoSEQ multiplex PCR; TCRdb's table is partial and in-frame only. The table has some 120,000 clones, 77% seen once; the top ten hold approximately 11%. Sequences were obtained from PBMCs. Every receptor here comes from a man in his forties in good health and CMV-seropositive.

This chain links TRBV25-1 with TRBJ2-5; 8 bases are a match to TRBD1. CDR3 size: 14 residues. Germline CDR1 MGHDK, CDR2 SYGVNS. V was pared by 4 bases and J by 2 bases, with 3 bases of the junction left unmatched. CDR3 nucleotides: TGTGCCAGCAGTGTAACAGGGGGACAAGAGACCCAGTACTTC. Amino acids: CASSVTGGQETQYF.

The chain combines TRBV7-2 with TRBJ2-3, with 8 bases aligning to TRBD1. From germline, CDR1 is SGHTA and CDR2 FQGNSA. The CDR3 loop spans 15 amino acids. Unmatched junction bases numbered 10, after V lost 4 bases and J lost 7 bases. The CDR3 region is CASSSGQGATNTQYF. CDR3 bases: TGTGCCAGCAGCTCCGGACAGGGCGCCACGAATACGCAGTATTTT.

The chain employs TRBV7-6 and TRBJ2-5; TRBD1 matches at 7 bases. V was clipped by 3 bases and J by 2 bases; unmatched bases: 6. Per germline, CDR1 SGHVS and CDR2 FNYEAQ. The CDR3 runs to 15 residues. The CDR3 reads CASSFLGQEQETQYF. The CDR3 bases are TGTGCCAGCAGCTTCCTTGGACAGGAGCAAGAGACCCAGTACTTC.

The rearrangement joins TRBV2 to TRBJ1-5; TRBD1 agrees at 9 bases. This CDR3 comprises 21 residues. The ends lost 8 bases at V and 0 bases at J; junction bases unmatched: 23. The germline gives CDR1 SNHLY, CDR2 FYNNEI. The DNA of the CDR3 is TGTGCCAGCCCCCAGCCCAGGGACAGGGACCCCTTTCTATATAGCAATCAGCCCCAGCATTTT. It is translated as CASPQPRDRDPFLYSNQPQHF.

V usage is TRBV10-1 and J usage is TRBJ2-2, with TRBD2 as a possible D gene (6 bases). V dropped 6 bases and J dropped 6 bases, with 14 bases sitting between them. Germline lookup yields CDR1 WNHNN and CDR2 SYGVQD (reference sequence). The length of the CDR3 is 14 residues. The CDR3 bases are TGCGCCAGCAGGGGACCGACTAGGCCCGGGGAGCTGTTTTTT. Its translation is CASRGPTRPGELFF.

The chain joins TRBV5-1 to TRBJ1-4; D not certain. Germline V gives CDR1 SGHRS, CDR2 YFSETQ. The CDR3 runs to 15 residues. V lost 0 bases to trimming and J lost 1 base, with 7 bases between them. CDR3: CASSLGSGTNEKLFF. The DNA of the CDR3 is TGCGCCAGCAGCTTGGGGTCCGGAACTAATGAAAAACTGTTTTTT.

The rearrangement uses TRBV27 and TRBJ2-7, with TRBD1 identical over 8 bases. After removal of 4 bases from V and 3 bases from J, the junction contained 8 bases not matched to a gene. This CDR3 is 15 amino acids long. Looked up from germline, CDR1 is MNHEY and CDR2 is SMNVEV (reference sequence). The CDR3 sequence: CASSSSAGGDYEQYF. CDR3 nucleotide sequence: TGTGCCAGCAGTTCCAGCGCAGGGGGCGACTACGAGCAGTACTTC.

There are a few counts of this clone. This chain connects TRBV6-5 to TRBJ2-2; 10 bases are a match to TRBD1. The CDR3 totals 14 residues. Germline V lookup: CDR1 MNHEY, CDR2 SVGAGI. V gave up 8 bases and J gave up 4 bases; unmatched junction bases: 4. The CDR3 sequence is CASRGQGSTGELFF. The CDR3 DNA reads as TGTGCCAGCCGGGGACAGGGGAGCACCGGGGAGCTGTTTTTT.

This clone occurred a few times. The rearrangement links TRBV7-2 to TRBJ1-4, with D unresolved. Germline V gives CDR1 SGHTA, CDR2 FQGNSA. The CDR3 totals 14 residues. Trimming stripped 3 bases from V and 6 bases from J, with 11 bases between. CDR3 nucleotides: TGTGCCAGCAGCTTTTCCCGCACGGATGAAAAACTGTTTTTT. This encodes CASSFSRTDEKLFF.

The V call is TRBV10-1, the J call TRBJ2-2, with D possibly being TRBD1 (6 bases). The ends were cut back, 10 bases at V and 0 bases at J, with 15 bases in the middle. CDR3 length: 15 residues. The germline V gene encodes CDR1 WNHNN and CDR2 SYGVQD (reference sequence). The CDR3 loop reads CANLGGRSNTGELFF. The CDR3 DNA follows: TGCGCCAACCTAGGGGGTCGGTCGAACACCGGGGAGCTGTTTTTT.

The chain couples TRBV4-3 to TRBJ2-6; D might be TRBD2 (5 bases). The CDR3 length is 17 residues. The germline V and J ends were trimmed by 1 base and 2 bases, with 12 bases remaining between them. CDR1 is LGHNA and CDR2 is YSLEER in the germline V gene. The CDR3 is CASSQASHSAGANVLTF. DNA of the CDR3: TGCGCCAGCAGCCAAGCTAGCCATTCAGCTGGGGCCAACGTCCTGACTTTC.

V is TRBV7-2 and J is TRBJ1-5; maybe TRBD1 (6 bases). CDR3 size: 14 residues. The V end lost 5 bases, the J end lost 7 bases, and 15 bases lay between the germline ends. Germline V gene sequence: CDR1 SGHTA, CDR2 FQGNSA. The CDR3 nucleotides are TGTGCCAGCAGCCCGCGGGGGGGCGGACAGCCCCAGCATTTT. It encodes CASSPRGGGQPQHF. The full variable domain, completed using reference TRBV7-2 and TRBJ1-5, is GAGVSQSPSNKVTEKGKDVELRCDPISGHTALYWYRQSLGQGLEFLIYFQGNSAPDKSGLPSDRFSAERTGGSVSTLTIQRTQQEDSAVYLCASSPRGGGQPQHFGDGTRLSIL.